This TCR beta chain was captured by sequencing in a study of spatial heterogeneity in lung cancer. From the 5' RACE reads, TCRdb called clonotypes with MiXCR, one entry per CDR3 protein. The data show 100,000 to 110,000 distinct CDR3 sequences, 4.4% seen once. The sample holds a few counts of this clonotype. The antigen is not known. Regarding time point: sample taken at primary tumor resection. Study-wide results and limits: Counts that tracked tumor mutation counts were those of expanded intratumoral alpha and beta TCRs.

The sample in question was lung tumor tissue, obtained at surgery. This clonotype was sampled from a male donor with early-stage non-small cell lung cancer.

CDR3 sequence (DNA): TGTGCCAGCAGTACAGGGGCCCTTTCACCCCTCCACTTT. Encoded protein: CASSTGALSPLHF. V is TRBV27 and J is TRBJ1-6; 7 positions match TRBD1. CDR1 is MNHEY, CDR2 SMNVEV, per germline (reference sequence). CDR3 length: 13 amino acids. Trimming at V came to 5 bases and at J to 9 bases, leaving 4 bases not matched to a gene.